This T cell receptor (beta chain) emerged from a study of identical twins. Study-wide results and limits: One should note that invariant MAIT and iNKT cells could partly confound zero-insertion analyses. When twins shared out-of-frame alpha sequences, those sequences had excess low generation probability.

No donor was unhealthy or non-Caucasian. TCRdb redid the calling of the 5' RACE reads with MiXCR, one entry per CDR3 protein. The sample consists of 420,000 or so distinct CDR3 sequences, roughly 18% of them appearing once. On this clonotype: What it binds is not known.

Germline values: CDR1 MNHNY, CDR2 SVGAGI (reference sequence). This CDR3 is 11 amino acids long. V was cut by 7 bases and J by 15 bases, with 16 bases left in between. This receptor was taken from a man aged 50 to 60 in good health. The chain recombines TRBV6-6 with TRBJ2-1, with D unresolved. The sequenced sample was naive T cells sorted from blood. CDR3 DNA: TGTGCCAGCACGGAGCCGCCCCCGCTGTTCTTC. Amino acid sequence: CASTEPPPLFF.